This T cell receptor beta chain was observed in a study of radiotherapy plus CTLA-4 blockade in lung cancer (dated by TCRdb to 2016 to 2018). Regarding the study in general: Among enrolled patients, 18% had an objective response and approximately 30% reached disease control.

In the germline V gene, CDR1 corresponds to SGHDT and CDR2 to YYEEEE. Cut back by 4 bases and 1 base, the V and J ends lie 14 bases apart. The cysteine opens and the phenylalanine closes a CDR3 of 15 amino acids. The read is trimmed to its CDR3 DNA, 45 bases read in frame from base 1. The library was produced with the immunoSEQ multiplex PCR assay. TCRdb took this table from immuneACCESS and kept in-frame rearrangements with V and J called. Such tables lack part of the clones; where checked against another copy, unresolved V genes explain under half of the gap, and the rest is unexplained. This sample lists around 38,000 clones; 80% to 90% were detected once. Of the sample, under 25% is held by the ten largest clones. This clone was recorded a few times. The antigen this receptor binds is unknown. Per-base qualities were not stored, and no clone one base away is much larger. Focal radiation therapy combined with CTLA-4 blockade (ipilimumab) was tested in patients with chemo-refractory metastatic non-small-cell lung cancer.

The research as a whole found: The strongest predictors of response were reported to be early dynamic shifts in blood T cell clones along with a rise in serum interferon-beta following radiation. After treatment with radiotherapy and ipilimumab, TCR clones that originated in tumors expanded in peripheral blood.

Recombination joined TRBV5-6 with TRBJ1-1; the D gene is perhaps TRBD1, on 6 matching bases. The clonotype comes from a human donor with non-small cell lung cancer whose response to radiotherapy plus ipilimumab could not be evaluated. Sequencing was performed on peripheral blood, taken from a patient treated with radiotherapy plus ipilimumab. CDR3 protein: CASSHRVGGNTEAFF. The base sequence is TGTGCCAGCAGCCACCGGGTAGGGGGGAACACTGAAGCTTTCTTT.